The sequence of this TCR beta chain was determined in a study of Graves' ophthalmopathy and Graves' hyperthyroidism (dated by TCRdb to 2016 to 2019). In terms of the full investigation: Hyperthyroidism was considered stable if no progression to ophthalmopathy occurred within 18 months of follow-up. The independent validation cohort included roughly 19 hyperthyroidism patients plus 17 patients who later progressed from hyperthyroidism to ophthalmopathy. In total, under 150 blood samples were TCR-sequenced: around 42 ophthalmopathy, approximately 80 hyperthyroidism and approximately 17 hyperthyroidism-to-ophthalmopathy patients. Following sample collection, hyperthyroidism patients were given methimazole at a starting dose of 30 mg daily, and ophthalmopathy patients were given high-dose intravenous methylprednisolone. To tell Graves' ophthalmopathy apart from Graves' hyperthyroidism, and to predict which patients would progress to ophthalmopathy, the study relied on TCR beta repertoire signatures. A discovery set of 95 to 100 patients (under 45 ophthalmopathy, some 58 stable hyperthyroidism) was enrolled to explore V-J signatures distinguishing ophthalmopathy from hyperthyroidism. In over 5 hyperthyroidism patients, the T-cell repertoire of thyroid tissue was compared with the T-cell repertoire of blood. General findings and caveats noted by the study authors: In validation, the model predicted ophthalmopathy progression with about 71% sensitivity and roughly 72% specificity; roughly 12 predicted patients were CT-confirmed with GO in a median of approximately 6.2 months. No statistical method was used to predetermine the sample size, and group allocation was not hidden from the investigators. Among expanded thyroid clonotypes with frequency above 0.001, most also showed up in blood, which suggests that blood repertoires may reflect the thyroid immune response. The 13-signature model separated ophthalmopathy from stable hyperthyroidism with approximately 90% sensitivity and approximately 81% specificity in cross-validation, and 80%/75% in the test set.

The table lists this clonotype with a few counts. This receptor's antigen is unknown. Base qualities are not recorded, but no much larger clone differs from it by a single base. TCR beta CDR3 regions were amplified from RNA transcripts for repertoire sequencing. A first-round RT-PCR used HTBI primers with the Qiagen OneStep RT-PCR kit, followed by a second-round multiplex PCR, size selection and purification. Libraries were sequenced on an Illumina HiSeq2000 using paired-end 100 bp reads. For the original study's pipeline: SOAPnuke was used for read processing, and reads with adapters, uncalled bases, a mean Phred below 15, or no exact constant-primer or identifier match were discarded. COPE v1.2.5 was used to merge the high-quality paired reads. Clonotypes were defined as unique nucleotide sequences and were aligned to IMGT TRB V, D and J references using MiTCR v1.1. The analysis was limited to V-J combinations with a frequency above 0.0001, which together covered 99% to 99.2% of the repertoires. For each V-J combination, a TCR clonal expansion and chaos score was defined as F50 clonal expansion divided by the chaos observed in the TCRdist matrix. Welch's t-statistics and random forest were used to narrow the features down to approximately 13 V-J combinations, which were then fed into a naive Bayes classifier. The similarity between thyroid and blood repertoires was quantified using the Morisita-Horn index. Using fastp at Q25 and MiXCR, TCRdb reprocessed the public reads and kept productive beta chains. Every distinct CDR3 protein forms one entry, paired with its most common genes and DNA. These V and J calls rely on TCRdb rather than the paper's analysis. This sample comprises about 590,000 distinct CDR3 sequences, approximately 35% of them detected only once. 3.5% to 4.5% of the sample belongs to the ten largest clones.

Hyperthyroidism patients were newly diagnosed, were aged 18 to 65 years, and had a disease duration under 2 months. Patients with other autoimmune diseases, uncontrolled infections, pregnancy or lactation were excluded. Diagnosis was based on clinical symptoms, serum thyroxine, TRAb, thyroid ultrasound and orbital computed tomography. Total RNA was extracted with Trizol reagent and quality-checked on an Agilent 2100 Bioanalyzer. The germline V gene gives CDR1 as SGDLS and CDR2 as YYNGEE. The CDR3 runs 15 residues from the cysteine to the phenylalanine. The CDR3 DNA has 45 bases and is translated from base 1. The V end gives up 7 bases and the J end 3 bases, leaving 9 bases in the junction not matched to a gene.

This TCR came from an adult man with Graves' hyperthyroidism. This sequence uses TRBV9 and TRBJ2-7; 11 nucleotides in the junction match TRBD1. The specimen sequenced was peripheral blood or thyroid tissue (not recorded which). The DNA sequence reads TGTGCCAGCTCTCTACCGGGACAGGGGGACTACGAGCAGTACTTC. This is translated as CASSLPGQGDYEQYF.